The source of this T cell receptor beta chain is a study of shared clonotypes between healthy human individuals. General study results and limits: It was expected that sequencing depth would affect clonotype sharing among donors. About 5% of naive CD4 clonotypes were shared across several donors.

About this clone: Its antigen is unknown.

This table comes from immunoSEQ multiplex PCR, and its TCRdb copy is limited to in-frame clones, with some not included. The sample records 700,000 to 950,000 clones, 96% being singletons. Terminally differentiated effector memory CD45RA+ cells were excluded from the naive CD8 cells, which were CD45RO-negative and positively selected for CCR7. Those who donated, Caucasian adults without exception, all lived in Nashville, Tennessee. The sample comprised naive CD8+ T cells sorted from blood. This TCR came from a man aged 25-40 years in good health.

Written as DNA, the CDR3 is TGCGCCAGCAGCCAGCTAGCGGGAGGGCCCCACCAAGAGACCCAGTACTTC. It is translated as CASSQLAGGPHQETQYF. The chain carries TRBV4-1 and TRBJ2-5; 12 bases are a match to TRBD2. The CDR3 is 17 amino acids. V dropped 3 bases and J dropped 0; count of bases not matched to a gene: 5. The V gene's germline CDR1 is MGHRA and CDR2 YSYEKL.